The T cell receptor (beta chain) described here comes from a study of T cell changes during pregnancy in multiple sclerosis. The CDR3 contains 14 residues. Unmatched junction bases numbered 7, after V lost 6 bases and J lost 5 bases. Germline CDR1 is MNHEY and CDR2 is SMNVEV (reference sequence). Generated by immunoSEQ multiplex PCR, the TCRdb table keeps only in-frame clones and is missing some. The sample holds approximately 40,000 clones, under 95% seen once. This material consisted of CD8+ T cells from peripheral blood mononuclear cells, taken in the third trimester of pregnancy. The chain uses TRBV27 and TRBJ1-1; 9 positions match TRBD1. This receptor was taken from a female donor with multiple sclerosis, enrolled in a pregnancy study. The CDR3 DNA is TGTGCCAGCAGACCCGGGACAGGGTGGACTGAAGCTTTCTTT. This codes for CASRPGTGWTEAFF.